Listed here are 12 T cell receptor beta chains from one sample, sequenced in a study of graft-versus-host responses after intestinal transplantation. Only in-frame clones appear in the TCRdb table, and some are missing; sequencing was by immunoSEQ multiplex PCR. The sample contains some 86,000 clones, around 91% of which appear only once. No cognate antigen is known for these TCRs. The specimen comprised unstimulated CD4+ T cells sorted from spleen or lymph node cells, sampled before intestinal transplant. Receptor source: a human donor who received an intestinal transplant.

This chain uses TRBV29-1 with TRBJ1-2; possibly TRBD1 for D (6 bases). The CDR3 is 14 amino acids. Germline values: CDR1 SQVTM, CDR2 ANQGSEA. The V end was cut by 4 bases, the J end by 5 bases, with 17 bases between. The CDR3 sequence: CSVGEPGHPYGYTF. In DNA form, the CDR3 reads TGCAGCGTTGGGGAACCGGGACACCCATATGGCTACACCTTC. Complete variable domain (other parts from reference TRBV29-1 and TRBJ1-2): SAVISQKPSRDICQRGTSLTIQCQVDSQVTMMFWYRQQPGQSLTLIATANQGSEATYESGFVIDKFPISRPNLTFSTLTVSNMSPEDSSIYLCSVGEPGHPYGYTFGSGTRLTVV.

V and J are TRBV5-1 and TRBJ1-1; 8 bases agree with TRBD1. Germline assignment: CDR1 SGHRS and CDR2 YFSETQ. CDR3 length: 14 amino acids. The V and J ends lost 4 bases and 8 bases, in that order; junction bases with no gene match: 10. This CDR3 reads CASSTKSGGSEAFF. In DNA, the CDR3 is TGCGCCAGCAGCACGAAATCAGGGGGCTCAGAAGCTTTCTTT.

V gene TRBV11-2 combines with J gene TRBJ1-2; 8 positions match TRBD1. The germline V gene encodes CDR1 SGHAT and CDR2 FQNNGV. J gave up 4 bases and V 4 bases, and 2 bases lay outside the gene matches. The CDR3 loop spans 13 amino acids. As DNA, the CDR3 is TGTGCCAGCAGCTCGACAGGGGTCTATGGCTACACCTTC. Translated: CASSSTGVYGYTF.

The chain is built from TRBV21-1 and TRBJ2-5; the table assigns TRBD2, which was not confirmed against the DNA. TRBV21-1 is flagged as a pseudogene. This CDR3 spans 14 amino acids. The CDR3 region has the DNA TGTGCCAGCAGCAAACTGGGGGGTCCAGAGACCCAGTACTTC. It yields the protein CASSKLGGPETQYF.

The V gene is TRBV2, the J gene TRBJ1-1; a weak D match, TRBD1 (5 bases). From germline, CDR1 is SNHLY and CDR2 FYNNEI. V lost 6 bases and J 1 base, leaving 15 bases between the germline ends. CDR3 length: 15 amino acids. The DNA of the CDR3 is TGTGCCAGCAGCCTCCCGGGGGGGACGAACACTGAAGCTTTCTTT. Translated: CASSLPGGTNTEAFF.

V gene TRBV7-9 combines with J gene TRBJ2-7, with 9 bases fitting TRBD1. This CDR3 contains 17 residues. The ends lost 5 bases at V and 7 bases at J; junction bases unmatched: 18. Looked up from germline, CDR1 is SEHNR and CDR2 is FQNEAQ (reference sequence). The DNA of the CDR3 is TGTGCCAGCAGCCCGGGGACAGGGCGGGCCCCTAGGGGGGAGCAGTACTTC. Protein sequence: CASSPGTGRAPRGEQYF. The entire variable domain, with the rest obtained from reference TRBV7-9 and TRBJ2-7, is as follows: DTGVSQNPRHKITKRGQNVTFRCDPISEHNRLYWYRQTLGQGPEFLTYFQNEAQLEKSRLLSDRFSAERPKGSFSTLEIQRTEQGDSAMYLCASSPGTGRAPRGEQYFGPGTRLTVT.

The J gene is TRBJ1-4, the V gene TRBV7-2, with 9 nucleotides matching TRBD1. Germline-derived CDR1 and CDR2 are SGHTA and FQGNSA. Germline trimming cut 1 base from V and 11 bases from J; bases unmatched to any gene: 14. There are 17 residues in the CDR3. The CDR3 DNA follows: TGTGCCAGCAGCTTAGTCCCCCCGGGACAGGGAGGGGTGAAACTGTTTTTT. This translates into CASSLVPPGQGGVKLFF.

The rearrangement joins TRBV30 to TRBJ1-1, with TRBD1 matching over 8 bases. Germline V gene sequence: CDR1 GTSNPN, CDR2 SVGIG (reference sequence). Unmatched junction bases numbered 2, after V lost 5 bases and J lost 0 bases. The CDR3 has 13 residues. The CDR3 reads CAWGTGLNTEAFF. DNA of the CDR3: TGTGCCTGGGGGACAGGACTGAACACTGAAGCTTTCTTT.

This clone was counted between two and nine times. The chain employs TRBV19 and TRBJ1-1, with TRBD1 as a possible D gene (5 bases). The CDR3 is made up of 13 amino acids. V was shortened by 1 base and J by 4 bases, with 7 bases between the two germline ends. Germline V lookup: CDR1 LNHDA, CDR2 SQIVND (reference sequence). The CDR3 DNA follows: TGTGCCAGTAGTATAGTGCAGGGCACTGAAGCTTTCTTT. Protein: CASSIVQGTEAFF.

V is TRBV6-6 and J is TRBJ1-2, with 10 bases fitting TRBD1. Germline assignment: CDR1 MNHNY and CDR2 SVGAGI (reference sequence). J lost 6 bases, V lost 8 bases, and 15 bases had no gene match. This CDR3 comprises 16 residues. This chain's CDR3 is CASCFMLGTGVDGYTF. Here the CDR3 DNA reads TGTGCCAGCTGCTTTATGCTAGGGACAGGGGTCGATGGCTACACCTTC.

A note on this clone: Sequence at one end of the junction differs from germline and may be a read error. The chain links TRBV19 to TRBJ1-2, with a possible D match to TRBD1 (5 bases). The CDR3 is 15 residues long. CDR1 is LNHDA and CDR2 is SQIVND in the germline V gene (reference sequence). The CDR3, as DNA: TGTGCCAGTAGGATAGTGACCGCAGGGAACTATGGCTACACCTTC. It encodes CASRIVTAGNYGYTF. The entire variable domain, with the rest obtained from reference TRBV19 and TRBJ1-2, is as follows: DGGITQSPKYLFRKEGQNVTLSCEQNLNHDAMYWYRQDPGQGLRLIYYSQIVNDFQKGDIAEGYSVSREKKESFPLTVTSAQKNPTAFYLCASRIVTAGNYGYTFGSGTRLTVV.

As for this clone: In the same sample, other DNA sequences code for this CDR3. The CDR3 sequence: CASSLTAGVISPLHF. The CDR3 DNA follows: TGTGCCAGCAGCTTAACGGCGGGCGTAATTTCCCCCCTCCACTTT. The gene calls are TRBV7-2 and TRBJ1-6; D not resolved. The germline V gene encodes CDR1 SGHTA and CDR2 FQGNSA. V was cut by 2 bases and J by 13 bases, with 18 bases left in between. The CDR3 loop spans 15 amino acids.